These 16 T cell receptor beta chains were all obtained from the same sample, sequenced in a study of PD-L1 blockade in urothelial cancer. Assay used: immunoSEQ multiplex PCR; TCRdb lists only in-frame clones, some missing. The sample yields 50,000 to 75,000 clones, roughly four fifths seen once. Documented time point: pretreatment peripheral blood. This specimen was PBMCs, taken around atezolizumab (anti-PD-L1) treatment. The source is a man aged 65-85 years with urothelial cancer.

The J gene is TRBJ2-5, the V gene TRBV2; no definite D call. Germline CDR1 and CDR2: SNHLY and FYNNEI. Trimming pared 2 bases from V and 3 bases from J, leaving 10 bases between. The CDR3 contains 14 residues. The CDR3 spells CASSEFSREETQYF. CDR3 DNA sequence: TGTGCCAGCAGTGAATTCTCGCGAGAAGAGACCCAGTACTTC.

This rearrangement joins TRBV19 to TRBJ2-5, with 10 bases identical to TRBD2. The CDR3 runs to 16 residues. The ends lost 0 bases at V and 5 bases at J; junction bases unmatched: 6. Germline lookup yields CDR1 LNHDA and CDR2 SQIVND (reference sequence). CDR3 sequence: CASSIEGSGRFETQYF. The DNA for the CDR3 is TGTGCCAGTAGTATAGAGGGTAGCGGGAGGTTTGAGACCCAGTACTTC. The full variable domain, with the rest looked up from reference TRBV19 and TRBJ2-5, is DGGITQSPKYLFRKEGQNVTLSCEQNLNHDAMYWYRQDPGQGLRLIYYSQIVNDFQKGDIAEGYSVSREKKESFPLTVTSAQKNPTAFYLCASSIEGSGRFETQYFGPGTRLLVL.

This chain uses TRBV13 with TRBJ2-7, with 8 bases identical to TRBD1. CDR3 length: 14 amino acids. Trimming removed 4 bases from V and 2 bases from J; junction bases left unmatched: 4. Per germline, CDR1 PRHDT and CDR2 FYEKMQ (reference sequence). For the CDR3, the DNA is TGTGCCAGCAGCTGGGACAGGTCGACCTACGAGCAGTACTTC. It yields the protein CASSWDRSTYEQYF. Based on the CDR3 plus reference TRBV13 and TRBJ2-7, the full variable domain is AAGVIQSPRHLIKEKRETATLKCYPIPRHDTVYWYQQGPGQDPQFLISFYEKMQSDKGSIPDRFSAQQFSDYHSELNMSSLELGDSALYFCASSWDRSTYEQYFGPGTRLTVT.

The rearrangement uses TRBV5-3 and TRBJ2-7; TRBD1 aligns across 8 bases. TRBV5-3 is an ORF; its function is uncertain. Trimming cost V 3 bases and J 5 bases; bases outside gene matches: 10. The CDR3 sequence is 15 residues long. CDR3 sequence: CARSYGRTGTHEQYF. CDR3 in DNA: TGTGCCAGAAGCTATGGGAGGACAGGGACCCACGAGCAGTACTTC.

The chain is built from TRBV11-2 and TRBJ1-3, with no clear D. Germline CDR1 reads SGHAT; CDR2 reads FQNNGV. V lost 3 bases and J 2 bases, leaving 8 bases between the germline ends. The CDR3 length is 14 residues. The CDR3 nucleotides read TGTGCCAGCAGCTTTGGAGGGACTGGAAACACCATATATTTT. It yields the protein CASSFGGTGNTIYF.

The chain has TRBV9 and TRBJ2-3; D is possibly TRBD1 (7 bases). Per the germline V gene, CDR1 is SGDLS and CDR2 is YYNGEE. V was clipped by 3 bases and J by 4 bases, with 18 bases between them. The CDR3 covers 16 residues. The CDR3 DNA is TGTGCCAGCAGCGAGGGGGGACAGTCCCGGGCAGATACGCAGTATTTT. Protein product: CASSEGGQSRADTQYF.

This chain links TRBV5-1 with TRBJ2-1; 15 nucleotides align to TRBD2. Germline CDR1 SGHRS, CDR2 YFSETQ. The junction had 3 bases not matched to a gene; V was cut back by 4 bases and J by 7 bases. The CDR3 contains 15 residues. The CDR3 region has the DNA TGCGCCAGCAGCCCGGGACTAGCGGGAGGTAATGAGCAGTTCTTC. It is translated as CASSPGLAGGNEQFF.

The rearrangement joins TRBV2 to TRBJ2-1, with 9 bases matching TRBD2. The CDR3 extends over 15 amino acids. Germline V gives CDR1 SNHLY, CDR2 FYNNEI. V was clipped by 7 bases and J by 4 bases; unmatched bases: 8. CDR3 in DNA: TGTGCCAGCAAATCTAGCGGGACGTCGTACAATGAGCAGTTCTTC. It encodes CASKSSGTSYNEQFF.

This clone has a single count. The chain couples TRBV9 to TRBJ1-3, with D perhaps matching TRBD1 (5 bases). V shed 0 bases and J shed 1 base, with 11 bases lying between them. Per the germline V gene, CDR1 is SGDLS and CDR2 is YYNGEE. CDR3 length: 16 amino acids. CDR3 sequence reads: CASSVAPNRSGNTIYF. For the CDR3, the DNA is TGTGCCAGCAGCGTAGCCCCCAACAGGTCTGGAAACACCATATATTTT.

The CDR3 here is CASSFGQIQETQYF. The CDR3, as DNA: TGTGCCAGCAGCTTCGGACAGATCCAAGAGACCCAGTACTTC. The rearrangement joins TRBV7-9 to TRBJ2-5; tentatively, D is TRBD1 (6 bases). Germline V gene data show CDR1 as SEHNR and CDR2 as FQNEAQ (reference sequence). V was pared by 3 bases and J by 1 base, with 9 bases between. The CDR3 is 14 residues long.

The gene calls are TRBV6-5 and TRBJ2-7; 7 bases are shared with TRBD2. Germline-derived CDR1 and CDR2 are MNHEY and SVGAGI. The V and J ends lost 4 bases and 7 bases, in that order; junction bases with no gene match: 1. The CDR3 loop spans 11 amino acids. The CDR3 DNA is TGTGCCAGCAGTTGGGGAGGGGAGCAGTACTTC. It translates to CASSWGGEQYF.

The chain employs TRBV5-1 and TRBJ2-3, with 9 bases aligning to TRBD2. The ends lost 3 bases at V and 1 base at J; junction bases unmatched: 6. The V gene's germline CDR1 is SGHRS and CDR2 YFSETQ. The CDR3 covers 16 residues. Here the CDR3 reads CASSSPSGKGTDTQYF. The CDR3 DNA is TGCGCCAGCAGCTCCCCTAGCGGGAAGGGCACAGATACGCAGTATTTT.

J is TRBJ2-1 and V is TRBV13; D not resolved. V was clipped by 5 bases and J by 6 bases, with 8 bases between them. From germline, CDR1 is PRHDT and CDR2 FYEKMQ (reference sequence). The CDR3 runs to 12 residues. The CDR3 nucleotides are TGTGCCAGCAGCACACCCAGCAATGAGCAGTTCTTC. Translation gives CASSTPSNEQFF.

In DNA, the CDR3 is TGTGCCAGCAGCATAGACAGGGGCAACAATCAGCCCCAGCATTTT. Residues: CASSIDRGNNQPQHF. The chain employs TRBV7-2 and TRBJ1-5; 8 bases line up with TRBD1. The CDR3 sequence is 15 residues long. Germline V gene lookup returns CDR1 SGHTA and CDR2 FQGNSA. With V trimmed by 5 bases and J by 3 bases, 6 bases remained unmatched. Together with reference TRBV7-2 and TRBJ1-5, the CDR3 gives the full variable domain: GAGVSQSPSNKVTEKGKDVELRCDPISGHTALYWYRQSLGQGLEFLIYFQGNSAPDKSGLPSDRFSAERTGGSVSTLTIQRTQQEDSAVYLCASSIDRGNNQPQHFGDGTRLSIL.

This clone was seen more than once but under ten times. The rearrangement links TRBV2 to TRBJ2-1, with 9 positions matching TRBD2. J gave up 6 bases and V 6 bases, and 9 bases lay outside the gene matches. Germline CDR1 and CDR2: SNHLY and FYNNEI. This CDR3 has 15 residues. The CDR3 DNA reads as TGTGCCAGCAGGCCAGGGACTAGCCGGGTCAATGAGCAGTTCTTC. It translates to CASRPGTSRVNEQFF.

This clone was picked up a small number of times. The gene calls are TRBV6-1 and TRBJ1-1; D is perhaps TRBD1 (6 bases). Trimming took off 3 bases at V and 11 bases at J, with 19 bases between the two ends. CDR1 is MNHNS and CDR2 is SASEGT in the germline V gene. This CDR3 spans 14 amino acids. In DNA form, the CDR3 reads TGTGCCAGCAGTGAGCAAGGACAGTCGGGTTCGGCTTTCTTT. This gives the protein CASSEQGQSGSAFF.